The 10 T cell receptor beta chains given below trace back to one sample, sequenced in a study of blood T cell repertoires in COVID-19. Assay: immunoSEQ multiplex PCR; the TCRdb copy retains only in-frame clones and omits some. This table holds some 250,000 clones, around 85% found once. The sequencing input was peripheral blood. These receptors were collected from a woman aged 30 to 39 who had recovered from COVID-19.

The chain combines TRBV5-1 with TRBJ2-3; 8 positions match TRBD2. V lost 4 bases to trimming and J lost 4 bases; unmatched junction nucleotides: 5. This CDR3 has 14 amino acids. Germline V gene lookup returns CDR1 SGHRS and CDR2 YFSETQ. As DNA, the CDR3 is TGCGCCAGCAGCCCTGGACTAGCTTCAGATACGCAGTATTTT. The encoded protein is CASSPGLASDTQYF. Using reference TRBV5-1 and TRBJ2-3 for the parts outside the CDR3, the full variable domain is KAGVTQTPRYLIKTRGQQVTLSCSPISGHRSVSWYQQTPGQGLQFLFEYFSETQRNKGNFPGRFSGRQFSNSRSEMNVSTLELGDSALYLCASSPGLASDTQYFGPGTRLTVL.

This chain connects TRBV5-1 to TRBJ2-3, with D maybe TRBD2 (6 bases). Germline V gives CDR1 SGHRS, CDR2 YFSETQ. The CDR3 has 14 amino acids. Trimming shortened V by 4 bases and J by 6 bases, and 15 bases separated the two germline ends. The CDR3 here is CASSHTGLYDTQYF. DNA for the CDR3: TGCGCCAGCAGCCACACGGGACTCTACGATACGCAGTATTTT.

The V gene is TRBV7-2, the J gene TRBJ1-6, with 7 bases aligning to TRBD1. J lost 10 bases, V lost 3 bases, and 6 bases had no gene match. CDR1 SGHTA and CDR2 FQGNSA come from the germline V gene. This CDR3 contains 14 residues. As DNA, the CDR3 is TGTGCCAGCAGCTTGACAGGGTTCAGGTCACCCCTCCACTTT. It yields the protein CASSLTGFRSPLHF. The complete variable domain, with remaining parts taken from reference TRBV7-2 and TRBJ1-6, reads GAGVSQSPSNKVTEKGKDVELRCDPISGHTALYWYRQSLGQGLEFLIYFQGNSAPDKSGLPSDRFSAERTGGSVSTLTIQRTQQEDSAVYLCASSLTGFRSPLHFGNGTRLTVT.

This clone has a handful of counts. The V gene is TRBV20-1, the J gene TRBJ2-2; D gene unclear. CDR1 is DFQATT and CDR2 is SNEGSKA in the germline V gene (reference sequence). V shed 1 base and J shed 8 bases, with 5 bases lying between them. This CDR3 spans 11 amino acids. CDR3 coding DNA: TGCAGTGCTAGAGTTGCGGGGGAGCTGTTTTTT. Its translation is CSARVAGELFF.

The CDR3 here is CASSHAGTGVLHYGYTF. CDR3 coding DNA: TGTGCCAGCAGCCACGCCGGGACAGGGGTGCTTCACTATGGCTACACCTTC. This chain uses TRBV3-1 (or the pseudogene TRBV3-2) with TRBJ1-2, with 10 bases aligning to TRBD1. The germline gives CDR1 LGHDT, CDR2 YNNKEL (reference sequence). The junction had 10 bases not matched to a gene; V was cut back by 3 bases and J by 3 bases. The CDR3 spans 17 residues.

V usage is TRBV6-2 or TRBV6-3 and J usage is TRBJ1-1; 8 bases are shared with TRBD1. The CDR3 is 16 amino acids. J gave up 1 base and V 3 bases, and 7 bases lay outside the gene matches. The V gene's germline CDR1 is MNHEY and CDR2 SVGEGT. For the CDR3, the DNA is TGTGCCAGCAGTTATCCCACGACAGGGGCGAACACTGAAGCTTTCTTT. Its protein product is CASSYPTTGANTEAFF.

In its sample, this clone was seen once. This chain joins TRBV9 and TRBJ1-3; 9 nucleotides agree with TRBD1. After removal of 3 bases from V and 2 bases from J, the junction contained 6 bases not matched to a gene. Germline values: CDR1 SGDLS, CDR2 YYNGEE. This CDR3 contains 16 residues. CDR3 in amino acids: CASSAAGQGTGNTIYF. CDR3 coding DNA: TGTGCCAGCAGCGCTGCGGGACAGGGAACTGGAAACACCATATATTTT.

This clone was seen more than once but under ten times. This sequence joins TRBV19 and TRBJ1-5; 7 nucleotides align to TRBD1. This CDR3 is built from 14 residues. The trim removed 8 bases at V and 0 bases at J, leaving 4 bases unmatched. The germline CDR1 and CDR2 sequences are LNHDA and SQIVND (reference sequence). CDR3 nucleotide sequence: TGTGCCAGTCATACAGGGGATAGCAATCAGCCCCAGCATTTT. This gives the protein CASHTGDSNQPQHF.

The V call is TRBV5-4, the J call TRBJ2-3, with D possibly being TRBD1 (5 bases). Germline assignment: CDR1 SGHNT and CDR2 YYREEE (reference sequence). The CDR3 runs to 14 residues. V lost 4 bases and J 5 bases, leaving 14 bases between the germline ends. CDR3 sequence (DNA): TGTGCCAGCAGCCAACAGGCAATTAAAGATACGCAGTATTTT. It is translated as CASSQQAIKDTQYF.

This clone has just one count. The chain has TRBV5-4 and TRBJ2-7; 8 bases are a match to TRBD1. CDR1 is SGHNT and CDR2 is YYREEE in the germline V gene (reference sequence). With 2 bases clipped from V and 3 bases from J, the junction kept 4 bases outside the gene matches. This CDR3 comprises 14 residues. The CDR3 DNA reads as TGTGCCAGCAGCTTTGGACAGGGCAGCTACGAGCAGTACTTC. This gives the protein CASSFGQGSYEQYF.